This TCR beta chain was sequenced in a study of blood T cell repertoires in COVID-19. Study-wide context: T cells, B-cell-depleted T cells, or PBMCs supplied cDNA or gDNA.

Original processing methods: Amplification of reference gene primers provided the estimated nucleated cell counts. The repertoire was sequenced with immunoSEQ multiplex PCR; TCRdb's copy has only in-frame clones and lacks some. For V, J and clone size, that table is used; D and trimming come from the DNA. The data hold a few hundred thousand clones, with about 92% observed a single time. Per germline, CDR1 SGHAT and CDR2 FQNNGV. The CDR3 contains 15 residues. After removal of 3 bases from V and 4 bases from J, the junction contained 5 bases not matched to a gene. What was sequenced was PBMCs or T cells enriched from blood (not recorded which). V usage is TRBV11-2 and J usage is TRBJ2-3, with TRBD2 matching 9 bases. This sequence originates from a man aged 18 to 30 who had recovered from COVID-19. CDR3 in amino acids: CASSFRLAVSDTQYF. The CDR3 coding sequence is TGTGCCAGCAGCTTCAGACTAGCGGTGTCAGATACGCAGTATTTT.